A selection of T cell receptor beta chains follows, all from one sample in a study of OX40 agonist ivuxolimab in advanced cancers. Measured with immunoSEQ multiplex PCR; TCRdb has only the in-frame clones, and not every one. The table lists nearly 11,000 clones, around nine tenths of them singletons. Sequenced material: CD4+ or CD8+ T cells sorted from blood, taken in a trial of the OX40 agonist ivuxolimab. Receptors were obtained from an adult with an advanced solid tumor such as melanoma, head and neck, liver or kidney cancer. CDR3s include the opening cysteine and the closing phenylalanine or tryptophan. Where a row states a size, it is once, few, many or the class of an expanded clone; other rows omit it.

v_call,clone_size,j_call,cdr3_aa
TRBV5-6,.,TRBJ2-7,CASSARTSGGSSYEQYF
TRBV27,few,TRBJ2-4,CASVPGEGNIQYF
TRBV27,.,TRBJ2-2,CASSLWAGGVTGELFF
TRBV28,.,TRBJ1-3,CASSPTGFGNTIYF
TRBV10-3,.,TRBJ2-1,CAISYPPGLAAVNYNEQFF
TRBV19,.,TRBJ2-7,CASGDPGLADSGGYEQYF
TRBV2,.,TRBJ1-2,CATEQGYGYTF
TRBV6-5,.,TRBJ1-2,CASRGTDTSNGYTF
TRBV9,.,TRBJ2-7,CASSAGTSGSYEQYF
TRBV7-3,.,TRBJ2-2,CASSYSSGGTGELFF
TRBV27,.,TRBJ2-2,CASSLTEAGELFF
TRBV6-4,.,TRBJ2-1,CASSDSSGTGGSEQFF
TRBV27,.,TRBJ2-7,CASRNYEAGVYEQYF
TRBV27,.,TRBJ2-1,CASSIRTGIYNEQFF
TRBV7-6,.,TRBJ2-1,CASSFGQGRYNEQFF
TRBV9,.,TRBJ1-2,CASSVVTDGYTF
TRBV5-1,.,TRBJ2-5,CASSLADSYQETQYF
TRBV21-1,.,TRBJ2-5,CASSKVRLAGETQYF
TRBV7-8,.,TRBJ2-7,CASSLAYPFERDMYEQYF
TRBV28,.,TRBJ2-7,CASRFDRGRYEQYF
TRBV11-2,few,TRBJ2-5,CASSLKWGFGETQYF
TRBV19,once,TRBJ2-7,CASRDRGGEQYF
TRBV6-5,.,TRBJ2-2,CASSYEWGLGGELFF
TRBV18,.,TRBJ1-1,CASSPEPGTGVNEVTEAFF
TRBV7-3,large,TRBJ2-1,CASSHQGVGSYNEQFF
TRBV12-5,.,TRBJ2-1,CASGLWGSTYNEQFF
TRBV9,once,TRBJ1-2,CASSVGPGGVYGYTF
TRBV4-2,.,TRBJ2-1,CASSHQGVGSYNEQFF
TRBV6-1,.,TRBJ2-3,CASSVGTGDHGFLSDTQYF
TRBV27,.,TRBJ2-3,CASSLIGDTDTQYF
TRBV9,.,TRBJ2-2,CASSVEGDLGGREVNTGELFF
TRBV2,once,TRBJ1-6,CASRAGTGRSPLHF
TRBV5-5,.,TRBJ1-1,CASSYSGGMNTEAFF
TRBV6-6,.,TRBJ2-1,CASSYRAGEIYNEQFF
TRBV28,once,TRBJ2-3,CASSLRQGLGTQYF
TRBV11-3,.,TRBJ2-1,CASSSYGGHNEQFF
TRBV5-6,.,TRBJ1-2,CASSKSRVNYGYTF
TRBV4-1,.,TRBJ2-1,CASSPPLLEVGYNEQFF
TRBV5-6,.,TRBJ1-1,CASSLDSGTEAFF
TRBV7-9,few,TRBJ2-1,CASSLERNEQFF
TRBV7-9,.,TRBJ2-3,CASSLVLGAYTQYF
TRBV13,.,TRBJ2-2,CASSLGLGALTGELFF
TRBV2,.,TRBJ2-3,CASSEGLAVTRDTQYF
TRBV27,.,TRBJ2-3,CASHQGATPSGQYF
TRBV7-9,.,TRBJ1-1,CASSGTGQLNTFF
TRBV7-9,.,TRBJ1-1,CASSLDRIEAFF
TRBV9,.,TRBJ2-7,CASSATGSSYEQYF
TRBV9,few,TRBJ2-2,CASSVGVLATGELFF
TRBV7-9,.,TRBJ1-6,CASSPRQSSYNSPLHF
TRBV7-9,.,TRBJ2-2,CASSLGWQGNTGELFF
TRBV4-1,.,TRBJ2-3,CASSQVQAGADTQYF
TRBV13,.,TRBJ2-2,CASTNRRENTGELFF
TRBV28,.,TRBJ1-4,CASSRGTPATNEKLFF
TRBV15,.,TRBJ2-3,CATSPPLAPSTDTQYF